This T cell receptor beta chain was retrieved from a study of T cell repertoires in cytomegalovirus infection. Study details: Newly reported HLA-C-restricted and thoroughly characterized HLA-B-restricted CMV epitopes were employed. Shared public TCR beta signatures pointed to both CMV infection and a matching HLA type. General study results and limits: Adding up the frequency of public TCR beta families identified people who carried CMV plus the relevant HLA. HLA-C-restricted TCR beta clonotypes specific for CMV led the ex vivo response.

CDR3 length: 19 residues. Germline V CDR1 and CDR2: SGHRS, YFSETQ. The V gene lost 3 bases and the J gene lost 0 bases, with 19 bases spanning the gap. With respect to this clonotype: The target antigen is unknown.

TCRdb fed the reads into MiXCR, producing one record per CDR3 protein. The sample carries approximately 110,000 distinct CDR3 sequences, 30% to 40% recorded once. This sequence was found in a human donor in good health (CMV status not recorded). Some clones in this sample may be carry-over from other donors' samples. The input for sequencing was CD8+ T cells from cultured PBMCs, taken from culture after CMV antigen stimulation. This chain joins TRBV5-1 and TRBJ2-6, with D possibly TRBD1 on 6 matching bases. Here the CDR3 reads CASSSSRDMGASGANVLTF. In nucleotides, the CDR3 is TGCGCCAGCAGCTCCAGCCGGGACATGGGTGCCTCTGGGGCCAACGTCCTGACTTTC.